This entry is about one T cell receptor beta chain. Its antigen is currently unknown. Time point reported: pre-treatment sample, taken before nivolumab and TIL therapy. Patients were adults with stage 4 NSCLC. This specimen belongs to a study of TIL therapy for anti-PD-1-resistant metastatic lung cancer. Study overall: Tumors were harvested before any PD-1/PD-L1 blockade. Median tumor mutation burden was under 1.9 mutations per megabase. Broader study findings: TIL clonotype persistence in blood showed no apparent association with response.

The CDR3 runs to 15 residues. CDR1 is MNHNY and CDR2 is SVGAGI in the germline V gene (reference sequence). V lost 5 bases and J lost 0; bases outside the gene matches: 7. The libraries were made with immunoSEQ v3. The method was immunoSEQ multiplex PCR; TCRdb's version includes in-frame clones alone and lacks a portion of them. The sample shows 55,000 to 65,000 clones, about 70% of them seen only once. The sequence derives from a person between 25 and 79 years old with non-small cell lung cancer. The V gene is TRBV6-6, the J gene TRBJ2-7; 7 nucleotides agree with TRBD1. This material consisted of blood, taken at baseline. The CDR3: CASSRDSVISYEQYF. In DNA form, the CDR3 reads TGTGCCAGCAGTAGGGACAGCGTTATCTCCTACGAGCAGTACTTC.